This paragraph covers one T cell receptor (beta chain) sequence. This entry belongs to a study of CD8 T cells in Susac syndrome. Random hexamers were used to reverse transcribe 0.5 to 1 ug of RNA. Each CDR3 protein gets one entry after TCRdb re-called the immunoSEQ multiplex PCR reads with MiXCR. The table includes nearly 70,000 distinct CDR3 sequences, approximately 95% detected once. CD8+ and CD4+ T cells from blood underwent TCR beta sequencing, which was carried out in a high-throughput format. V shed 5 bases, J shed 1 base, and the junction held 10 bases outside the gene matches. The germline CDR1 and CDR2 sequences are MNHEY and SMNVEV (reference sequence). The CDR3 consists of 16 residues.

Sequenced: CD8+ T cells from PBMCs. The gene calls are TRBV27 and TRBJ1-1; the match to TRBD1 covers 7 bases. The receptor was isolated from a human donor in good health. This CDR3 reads CASSPSVGQTNTEAFF. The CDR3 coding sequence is TGTGCCAGCAGTCCCTCCGTGGGACAGACGAACACTGAAGCTTTCTTT.